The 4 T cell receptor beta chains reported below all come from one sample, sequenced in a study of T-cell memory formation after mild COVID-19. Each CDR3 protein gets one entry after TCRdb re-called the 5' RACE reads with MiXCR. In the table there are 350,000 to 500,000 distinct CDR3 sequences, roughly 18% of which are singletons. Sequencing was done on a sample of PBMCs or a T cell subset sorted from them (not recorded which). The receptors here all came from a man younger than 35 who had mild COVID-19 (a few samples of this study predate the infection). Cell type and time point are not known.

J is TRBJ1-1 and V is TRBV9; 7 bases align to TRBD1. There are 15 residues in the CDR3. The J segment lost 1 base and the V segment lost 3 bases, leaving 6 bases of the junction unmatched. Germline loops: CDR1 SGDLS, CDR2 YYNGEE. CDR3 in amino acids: CASSADRDRNTEAFF. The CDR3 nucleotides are TGTGCCAGCAGCGCCGACCGGGACAGGAACACTGAAGCTTTCTTT.

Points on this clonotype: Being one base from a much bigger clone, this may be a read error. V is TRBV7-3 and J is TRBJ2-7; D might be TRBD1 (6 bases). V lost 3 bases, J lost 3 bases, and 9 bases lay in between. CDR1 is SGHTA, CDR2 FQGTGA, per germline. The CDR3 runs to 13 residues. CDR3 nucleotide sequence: TGTGCCAGCAGCTTCGCAGGGGACTACGAGCAGTACTTC. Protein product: CASSFAGDYEQYF.

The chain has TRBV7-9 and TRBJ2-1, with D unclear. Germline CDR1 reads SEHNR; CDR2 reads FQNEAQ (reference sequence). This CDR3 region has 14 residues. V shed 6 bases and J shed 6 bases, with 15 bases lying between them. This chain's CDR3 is CASRSTWDSNEQFF. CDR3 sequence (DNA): TGTGCCAGCAGATCGACATGGGATAGCAATGAGCAGTTCTTC.

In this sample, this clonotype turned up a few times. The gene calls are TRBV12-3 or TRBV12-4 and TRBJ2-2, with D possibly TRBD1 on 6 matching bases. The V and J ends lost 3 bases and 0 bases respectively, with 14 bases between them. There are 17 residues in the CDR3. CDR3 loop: CASSFIGGTANTGELFF. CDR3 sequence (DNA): TGTGCCAGCAGTTTCATAGGGGGAACCGCGAACACCGGGGAGCTGTTTTTT.